This T cell receptor beta chain was observed in a study of cytomegalovirus exposure and HLA in healthy donors. Primers included in the PCR were 60 Vbeta and 13 Jbeta primers. Data came from immunoSEQ multiplex PCR; TCRdb stores just in-frame clones and leaves some out. The sample shows 150,000 to 200,000 clones, 62% of them seen only once. Study findings and constraints: Within an earlier analysis, most TCR beta V segments proved productive either about 90% or about 30% of the time. When analyzed later, a missense DCLRE1C variant was found to be linked to TCR beta V- and J-gene trimming.

V lost 6 bases to trimming and J lost 3 bases, with 12 bases between them. Germline loops: CDR1 SEHNR, CDR2 FQNEAQ (reference sequence). This CDR3 has 14 amino acids. As to this clone: What it binds is not known.

This TCR was recovered from a man between 40 and 49 years old in good health and CMV-seronegative. The sequencing input was PBMCs. This chain uses TRBV7-9 with TRBJ1-3; D not resolved. DNA for the CDR3: TGTGCCAGCAGTCCCCGTACCGGTGGAAACACCATATATTTT. Translating gives CASSPRTGGNTIYF.